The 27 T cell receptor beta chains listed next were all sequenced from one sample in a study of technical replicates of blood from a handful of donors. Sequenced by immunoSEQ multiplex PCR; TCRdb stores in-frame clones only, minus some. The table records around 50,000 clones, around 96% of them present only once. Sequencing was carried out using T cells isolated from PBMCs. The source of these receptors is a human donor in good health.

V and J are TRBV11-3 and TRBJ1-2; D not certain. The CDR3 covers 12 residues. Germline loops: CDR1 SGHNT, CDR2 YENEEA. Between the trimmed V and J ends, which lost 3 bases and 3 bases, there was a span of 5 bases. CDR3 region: CASSFTDYGYTF. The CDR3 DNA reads TGTGCCAGCAGCTTTACAGACTATGGCTACACCTTC.

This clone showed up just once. The CDR3 is CASSVGGIGEKLFF. The CDR3 nucleotides read TGTGCCAGCAGTGTAGGAGGGATTGGTGAAAAACTGTTTTTT. This rearrangement joins TRBV6-1 to TRBJ1-4; D is uncertain. This CDR3 contains 14 residues. V was trimmed by 4 bases and J by 7 bases, leaving 13 bases between them. The germline gives CDR1 MNHNS, CDR2 SASEGT.

This CDR3 reads CASSYGMGASDTQYF. For the CDR3, the DNA is TGTGCCAGCAGTTATGGTATGGGGGCGTCAGATACGCAGTATTTT. J is TRBJ2-3 and V is TRBV6-5; D is perhaps TRBD1 (6 bases). This CDR3 is 15 amino acids long. From germline, CDR1 is MNHEY and CDR2 SVGAGI. V was pared by 3 bases and J by 4 bases, with 14 bases between.

CDR3 region: CASSYSNPGPNYGYTF. The CDR3 DNA sequence: TGTGCCAGCAGTTACTCGAATCCAGGGCCCAACTATGGCTACACCTTC. The J gene is TRBJ1-2, the V gene TRBV6-5; D is perhaps TRBD1 (5 bases). The germline CDR1 and CDR2 sequences are MNHEY and SVGAGI. V was shortened by 0 bases and J by 2 bases, with 13 bases between the two germline ends. The CDR3 covers 16 residues.

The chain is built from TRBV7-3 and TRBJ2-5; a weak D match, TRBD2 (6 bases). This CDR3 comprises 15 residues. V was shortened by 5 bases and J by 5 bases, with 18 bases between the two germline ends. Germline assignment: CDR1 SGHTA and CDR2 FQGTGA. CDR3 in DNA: TGTGCCAGCAGCCCCAGACCGGGAGCAGGGGAGACCCAGTACTTC. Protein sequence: CASSPRPGAGETQYF.

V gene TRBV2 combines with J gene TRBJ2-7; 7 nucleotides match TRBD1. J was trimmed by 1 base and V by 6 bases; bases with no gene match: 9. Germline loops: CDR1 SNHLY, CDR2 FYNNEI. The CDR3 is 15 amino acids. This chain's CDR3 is CASSGQASLSYEQYF. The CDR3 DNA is TGTGCCAGCAGCGGACAGGCCTCCTTATCCTACGAGCAGTACTTC.

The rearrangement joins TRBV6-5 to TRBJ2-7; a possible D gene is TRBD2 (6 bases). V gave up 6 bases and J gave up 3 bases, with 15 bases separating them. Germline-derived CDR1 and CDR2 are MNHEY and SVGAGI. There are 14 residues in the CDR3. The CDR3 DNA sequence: TGTGCCAGCAGGCCCGGGAGCACGGTCTACGAGCAGTACTTC. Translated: CASRPGSTVYEQYF.

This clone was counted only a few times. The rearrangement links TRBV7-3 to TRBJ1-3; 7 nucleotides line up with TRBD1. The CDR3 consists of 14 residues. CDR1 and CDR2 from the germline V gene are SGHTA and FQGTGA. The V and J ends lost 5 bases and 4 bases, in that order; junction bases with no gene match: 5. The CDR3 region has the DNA TGTGCCAGCAGCATGACAGGGTCGGGAAACACCATATATTTT. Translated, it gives CASSMTGSGNTIYF. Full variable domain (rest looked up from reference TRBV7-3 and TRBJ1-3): GAGVSQTPSNKVTEKGKYVELRCDPISGHTALYWYRQSLGQGPEFLIYFQGTGAADDSGLPNDRFFAVRPEGSVSTLKIQRTERGDSAVYLCASSMTGSGNTIYFGEGSWLTVV.

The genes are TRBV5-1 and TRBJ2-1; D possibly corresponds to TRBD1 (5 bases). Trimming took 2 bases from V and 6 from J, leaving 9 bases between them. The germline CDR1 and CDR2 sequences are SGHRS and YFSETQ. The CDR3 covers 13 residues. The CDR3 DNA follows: TGCGCCAGCAGCTTAGACAGATTCAATGAGCAGTTCTTC. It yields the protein CASSLDRFNEQFF.

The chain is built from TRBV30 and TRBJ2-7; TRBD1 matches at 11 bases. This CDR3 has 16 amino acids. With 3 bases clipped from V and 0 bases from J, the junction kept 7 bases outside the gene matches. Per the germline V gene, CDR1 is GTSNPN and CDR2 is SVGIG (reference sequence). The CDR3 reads CAWSGTGGKSSYEQYF. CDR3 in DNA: TGTGCCTGGAGCGGGACAGGGGGTAAAAGCTCCTACGAGCAGTACTTC.

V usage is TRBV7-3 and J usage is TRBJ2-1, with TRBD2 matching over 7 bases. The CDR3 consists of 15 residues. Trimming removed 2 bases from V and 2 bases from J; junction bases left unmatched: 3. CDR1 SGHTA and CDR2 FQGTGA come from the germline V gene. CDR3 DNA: TGTGCCAGCAGCTTAGGCGGGAGTCCCTACAATGAGCAGTTCTTC. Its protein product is CASSLGGSPYNEQFF.

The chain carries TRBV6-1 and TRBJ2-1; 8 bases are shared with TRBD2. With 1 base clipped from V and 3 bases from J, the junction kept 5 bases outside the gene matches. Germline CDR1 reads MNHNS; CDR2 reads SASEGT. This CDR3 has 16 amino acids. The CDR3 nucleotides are TGTGCCAGCAGTGAAGATCCCCTAGCGGGCTACAATGAGCAGTTCTTC. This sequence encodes CASSEDPLAGYNEQFF.

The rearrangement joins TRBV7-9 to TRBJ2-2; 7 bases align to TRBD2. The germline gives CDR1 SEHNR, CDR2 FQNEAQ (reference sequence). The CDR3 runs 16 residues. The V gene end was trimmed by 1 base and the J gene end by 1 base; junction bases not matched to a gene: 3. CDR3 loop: CASSLVPSGNTGELFF. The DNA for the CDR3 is TGTGCCAGCAGCTTAGTCCCTAGCGGGAACACCGGGGAGCTGTTTTTT.

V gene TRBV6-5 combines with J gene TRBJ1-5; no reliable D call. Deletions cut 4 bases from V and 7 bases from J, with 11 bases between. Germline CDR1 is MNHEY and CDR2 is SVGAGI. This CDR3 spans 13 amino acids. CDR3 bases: TGTGCCAGCAGTTGGTCCGGAGCCCAGCCCCAGCATTTT. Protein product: CASSWSGAQPQHF.

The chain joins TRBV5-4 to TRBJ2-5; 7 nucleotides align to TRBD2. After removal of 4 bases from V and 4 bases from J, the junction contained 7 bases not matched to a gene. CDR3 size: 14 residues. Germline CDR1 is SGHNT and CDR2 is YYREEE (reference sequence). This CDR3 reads CASSGGDPGETQYF. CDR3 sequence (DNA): TGTGCCAGCAGCGGGGGGGACCCGGGAGAGACCCAGTACTTC.

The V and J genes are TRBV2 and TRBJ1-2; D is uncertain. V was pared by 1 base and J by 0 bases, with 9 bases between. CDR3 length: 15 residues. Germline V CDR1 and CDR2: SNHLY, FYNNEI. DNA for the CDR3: TGTGCCAGCAGTGAAGGAGGAGGAGCTAACTATGGCTACACCTTC. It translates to CASSEGGGANYGYTF.

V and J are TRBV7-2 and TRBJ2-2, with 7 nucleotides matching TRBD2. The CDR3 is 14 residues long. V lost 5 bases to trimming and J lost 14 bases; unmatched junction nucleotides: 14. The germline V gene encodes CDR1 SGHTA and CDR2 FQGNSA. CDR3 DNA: TGTGCCAGCAGCCCCCGAGGGACTATAGATGAACTGTTTTTT. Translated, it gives CASSPRGTIDELFF.

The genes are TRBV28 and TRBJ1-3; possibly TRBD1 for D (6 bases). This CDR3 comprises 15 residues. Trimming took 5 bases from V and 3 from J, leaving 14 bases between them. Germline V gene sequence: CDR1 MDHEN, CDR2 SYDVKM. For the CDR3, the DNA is TGTGCCAGCAGTCAAACAGGGTTAGGTGGAAACACCATATATTTT. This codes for CASSQTGLGGNTIYF.

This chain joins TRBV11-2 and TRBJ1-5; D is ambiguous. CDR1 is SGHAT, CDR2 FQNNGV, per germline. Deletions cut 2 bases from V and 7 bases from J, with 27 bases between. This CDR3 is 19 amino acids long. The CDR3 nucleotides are TGTGCCAGCAGCTTAACCCCTTGGAGGGTGCAGGATCAAGACCAGCCCCAGCATTTT. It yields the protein CASSLTPWRVQDQDQPQHF.

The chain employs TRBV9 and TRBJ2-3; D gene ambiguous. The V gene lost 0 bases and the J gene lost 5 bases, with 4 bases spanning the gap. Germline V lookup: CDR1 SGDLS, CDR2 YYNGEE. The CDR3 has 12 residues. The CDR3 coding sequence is TGTGCCAGCAGCGTAGTTAAAGATACGCAGTATTTT. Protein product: CASSVVKDTQYF. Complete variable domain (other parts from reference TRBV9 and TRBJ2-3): DSGVTQTPKHLITATGQRVTLRCSPRSGDLSVYWYQQSLDQGLQFLIQYYNGEERAKGNILERFSAQQFPDLHSELNLSSLELGDSALYFCASSVVKDTQYFGPGTRLTVL.

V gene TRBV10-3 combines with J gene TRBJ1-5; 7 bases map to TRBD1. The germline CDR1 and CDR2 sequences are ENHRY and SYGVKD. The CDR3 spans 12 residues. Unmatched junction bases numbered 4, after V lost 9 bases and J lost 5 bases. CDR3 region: CAIQGIDQPQHF. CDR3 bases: TGTGCCATACAGGGGATCGATCAGCCCCAGCATTTT.

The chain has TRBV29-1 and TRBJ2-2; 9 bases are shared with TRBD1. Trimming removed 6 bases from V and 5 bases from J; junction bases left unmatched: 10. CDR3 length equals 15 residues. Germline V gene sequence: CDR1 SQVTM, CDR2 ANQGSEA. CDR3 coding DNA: TGCAGCGTAACTACCTGGACAGGGGAAACCGGGGAGCTGTTTTTT. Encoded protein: CSVTTWTGETGELFF.

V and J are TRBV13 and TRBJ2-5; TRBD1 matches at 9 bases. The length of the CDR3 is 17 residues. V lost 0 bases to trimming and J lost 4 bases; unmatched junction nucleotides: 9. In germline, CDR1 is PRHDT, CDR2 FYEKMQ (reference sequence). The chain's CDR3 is CASSLGPHRGLGETQYF. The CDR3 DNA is TGTGCCAGCAGCTTAGGACCTCACAGGGGGCTAGGAGAGACCCAGTACTTC.

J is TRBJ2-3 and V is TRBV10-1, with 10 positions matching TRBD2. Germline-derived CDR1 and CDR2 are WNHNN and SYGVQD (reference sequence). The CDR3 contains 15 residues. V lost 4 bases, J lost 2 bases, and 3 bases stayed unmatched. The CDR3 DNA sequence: TGCGCCAGCAGTGGGCTAGCGGGAGTCACAGATACGCAGTATTTT. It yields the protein CASSGLAGVTDTQYF.

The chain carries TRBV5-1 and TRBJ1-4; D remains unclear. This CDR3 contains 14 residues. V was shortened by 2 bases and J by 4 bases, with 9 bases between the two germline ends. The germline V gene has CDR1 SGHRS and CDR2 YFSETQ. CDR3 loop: CASSLRSLNEKLFF. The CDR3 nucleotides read TGCGCCAGCAGCTTACGGTCCCTTAATGAAAAACTGTTTTTT.

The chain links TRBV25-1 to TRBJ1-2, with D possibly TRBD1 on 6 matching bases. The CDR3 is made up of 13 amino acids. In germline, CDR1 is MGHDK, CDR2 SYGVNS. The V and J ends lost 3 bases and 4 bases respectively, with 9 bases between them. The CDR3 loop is CASSDEQGYGYTF. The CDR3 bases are TGTGCCAGCAGTGACGAACAGGGCTATGGCTACACCTTC.

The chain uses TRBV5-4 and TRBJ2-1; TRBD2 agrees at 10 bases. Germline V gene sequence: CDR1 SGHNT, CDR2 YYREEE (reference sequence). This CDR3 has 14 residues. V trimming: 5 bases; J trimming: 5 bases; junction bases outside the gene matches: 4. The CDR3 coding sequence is TGTGCCAGCAGTAGACTAGCGGGCCACAATGAGCAGTTCTTC. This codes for CASSRLAGHNEQFF. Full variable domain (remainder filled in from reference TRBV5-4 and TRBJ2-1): ETGVTQSPTHLIKTRGQQVTLRCSSQSGHNTVSWYQQALGQGPQFIFQYYREEENGRGNFPPRFSGLQFPNYSSELNVNALELDDSALYLCASSRLAGHNEQFFGPGTRLTVL.